These 23 T cell receptor beta chains share one sample of origin, sequenced in a study of tumor and adjacent non-tumor tissue in lung cancer. Three rounds of nested PCR, following a modified ARM-PCR protocol, produced the TCRbeta library. TCRdb ran MiXCR on the multiplex PCR reads and lists one entry per CDR3 protein. The table lists tens of thousands of distinct CDR3 sequences, about 66% of them singletons. RNA was extracted from bulk tissue without any cell sorting. Sequencing was performed on lung tumor tissue. The origin of the receptors is a man aged 55 to 70 with non-small cell lung cancer.

Of note for this clonotype: One end of the junction varies from germline; a read error may be responsible. This sequence joins TRBV11-1 and TRBJ1-4; 8 bases agree with TRBD1. There are 16 residues in the CDR3. Germline V CDR1 and CDR2: SGHAT, FQDESV (reference sequence). The CDR3 DNA is TGTGCGAGCAGCCACACTCGACAGGGGAAGGATGAGAAACTGTATTTT. Residues: CASSHTRQGKDEKLYF.

A remark on this clonotype: Since the CDR3 does not end with the conserved phenylalanine or tryptophan, this likely comes from a read error. J is TRBJ1-2 and V is TRBV29-1; the D is unclear. Trimming stripped 2 bases from V and 6 bases from J, with 13 bases between. This CDR3 is built from 13 residues. CDR1 and CDR2 (germline): SQVTM, ANQGSEA. CDR3 nucleotide sequence: TGCAGCGTTGAACTTAGGTCGACCCATGGCTACACCTTA. It codes for CSVELRSTHGYTL.

As regards this clonotype: Relative to the germline gene, one junction end is altered; a read error may explain this. The rearrangement links TRBV29-1 to TRBJ2-7; D gene uncertain. Germline V lookup: CDR1 SQVTM, CDR2 ANQGSEA. The CDR3 is made up of 12 amino acids. Here the CDR3 reads CSVASESYKQYF. In DNA form, the CDR3 reads TGCAGCGTTGCTTCAGAGTCCTACAAGCAGTACTTC.

The chain has TRBV19 and TRBJ2-1; TRBD2 aligns across 14 bases. This CDR3 region has 18 residues. The V gene's germline CDR1 is LNHDA and CDR2 SQIVND (reference sequence). V gave up 9 bases and J gave up 7 bases; unmatched junction bases: 17. The CDR3 coding sequence is TGTGCCAGCCTGCGAGCAGGGGGACTAGCGGGAGTCAGGAATGAGCAGTTCTTC. Its translation is CASLRAGGLAGVRNEQFF.

This clonotype came up a few times. A much larger clone sits a single nucleotide away, making a read error possible. As the CDR3 is not closed by the conserved phenylalanine or tryptophan, this likely results from a read error. The chain joins TRBV6-1 to TRBJ2-3; D call uncertain. The CDR3 totals 11 residues. Trimming cost V 2 bases and J 5 bases, with 2 bases left between them. The V gene's germline CDR1 is MNHNS and CDR2 SASEGT. In nucleotides, the CDR3 is TGTGCCAGCAGTGAAATAGATACGCAGTATTCT. Translation gives CASSEIDTQYS.

Turning to this clonotype: At one boundary the junction diverges from the germline segment, which might be a read error. J is TRBJ1-2 and V is TRBV6-1; 9 bases fit TRBD1. CDR1 and CDR2 (germline): MNHNS, SASEGT. The CDR3 runs to 12 residues. The CDR3 loop reads CSSSGTGLGYTF. In DNA, the CDR3 is TGTTCCAGCAGCGGGACAGGGCTTGGCTACACCTTC.

The CDR3 region has the DNA TGTACCATCAGGAAGGACATCATGAACACTGAAGCTTTCTTT. Protein sequence: CTIRKDIMNTEAFF. The gene calls are TRBV6-6 and TRBJ1-1; D perhaps matches TRBD1 (5 bases). Germline V lookup: CDR1 MNHNY, CDR2 SVGAGI (reference sequence). The CDR3 extends over 14 amino acids.

This clonotype showed up many times. The genes are TRBV20-1 and TRBJ2-3; no firm D call. Trimming stripped 3 bases from V and 2 bases from J, with 18 bases between. Germline CDR1 reads DFQATT; CDR2 reads SNEGSKA (reference sequence). This CDR3 has 16 amino acids. The CDR3 coding sequence is TGCAGTGCTAGCCCCGGGTTTCCGGAATACACAGATACGCAGTATTTT. Its protein product is CSASPGFPEYTDTQYF.

About this clonotype itself: A much larger clone lies a single base off, so this may be a read error. This chain links TRBV4-1 with TRBJ2-3; 11 bases are shared with TRBD2. Germline values: CDR1 MGHRA, CDR2 YSYEKL. The CDR3 covers 15 residues. The CDR3 DNA is TGCGCCCGCAGCTTTAGCGGGGGGGGTACAGATACGCAGTATTTT. Translated, it gives CARSFSGGGTDTQYF.

This clonotype was recorded once. The junction and the germline gene differ at one end; a read error may be behind it. V and J are TRBV12-3 or TRBV12-4 and TRBJ2-1, with TRBD2 matching over 14 bases. The CDR3 runs 18 residues. For the CDR3, the DNA is TGCGCCAGCAGTTTGGAGGGACTAGCGGGAGTCAAGGACGATGAGCAGTTCTTC. The encoded protein is CASSLEGLAGVKDDEQFF.

This clonotype was picked up many times. The gene calls are TRBV20-1 and TRBJ2-1; TRBD1 is a possible D gene (5 bases). The CDR3 spans 15 residues. Germline-derived CDR1 and CDR2 are DFQATT and SNEGSKA (reference sequence). V was shortened by 0 bases and J by 5 bases, with 14 bases between the two germline ends. The DNA for the CDR3 is TGCAGTGCTAGAGATCTAGGGGTGGGTGACAATGAGCAGTTCTTC. Its translation is CSARDLGVGDNEQFF.

Notes on this clonotype: One end of the junction is discordant with germline, which a read error may explain. This chain joins TRBV29-1 and TRBJ1-5, with D unresolved. Germline V gene sequence: CDR1 SQVTM, CDR2 ANQGSEA. The CDR3 runs 14 residues. The CDR3 sequence is CSVVAEGPHHPQHF. In DNA form, the CDR3 reads TGCAGCGTTGTGGCGGAAGGGCCCCATCATCCCCAGCATTTT.

To note about this clonotype: A read error is possible here, since a much larger clone lies one base away. The chain links TRBV5-6 to TRBJ1-5; D call uncertain. This CDR3 has 13 residues. The germline V gene encodes CDR1 SGHDT and CDR2 YYEEEE. The V gene lost 5 bases and the J gene lost 3 bases, with 9 bases spanning the gap. CDR3 region: CASSQGNNQPQHF. The CDR3 DNA is TGTGCCAGCAGTCAAGGGAACAATCAGCCCCAGCATTTT.

This clonotype has at least ten counts. The V and J genes are TRBV5-8 and TRBJ2-3, with no clear D. From germline, CDR1 is SGHTS and CDR2 YDEGEE. Trimming took off 1 base at V and 4 bases at J, with 10 bases between the two ends. This CDR3 is built from 14 residues. The CDR3 bases are TGTGCCAGCAGCTTGAGTGGCCCCCCAGATACGCAGTATTTT. As protein: CASSLSGPPDTQYF.

As regards this clonotype: This may arise from a read error, as a much more abundant clone is one base away. This chain joins TRBV19 and TRBJ1-2; a weak D match, TRBD1 (5 bases). This CDR3 spans 14 amino acids. Germline assignment: CDR1 LNHDA and CDR2 SQIVND (reference sequence). CDR3 bases: TGTGCCAGTAGTCCTTTGGGATGGGACTATGTCTACACCTTC. Translation gives CASSPLGWDYVYTF.

This clonotype was counted a single time. This chain uses TRBV4-1 with TRBJ2-7, with D perhaps matching TRBD1 (6 bases). Germline CDR1 reads MGHRA; CDR2 reads YSYEKL. The CDR3 is 16 residues long. V lost 0 bases, J lost 8 bases, and 20 bases lay in between. The chain's CDR3 is CASSQDTGLGNNKQYF. The CDR3 nucleotides read TGCGCCAGCAGCCAAGATACAGGGCTTGGGAACAACAAGCAGTACTTC.

As regards this clonotype: Since a much larger clone is just one base distant, this may be a read error. The chain employs TRBV18 and TRBJ2-1, with 7 bases identical to TRBD2. This CDR3 spans 14 amino acids. The trim removed 4 bases at V and 4 bases at J, leaving 4 bases unmatched. From germline, CDR1 is KGHSH and CDR2 LQKENI. CDR3 sequence reads: CASSLWGGYNEQFF. The CDR3 DNA follows: TGTGCCAGCTCACTATGGGGAGGGTACAATGAGCAGTTCTTC. The full variable domain, rest sourced from reference TRBV18 and TRBJ2-1, is NAGVMQNPRHLVRRRGQEARLRCSPMKGHSHVYWYRQLPEEGLKFMVYLQKENIIDESGMPKERFSAEFPKEGPSILRIQQVVRGDSAAYFCASSLWGGYNEQFFGPGTRLTVL.

V is TRBV6-1 and J is TRBJ1-5; D perhaps matches TRBD1 (6 bases). The J call may be incorrect, as the DNA end agrees better with TRBJ2-3. Germline CDR1 reads MNHNS; CDR2 reads SASEGT. This CDR3 region has 13 residues. In DNA form, the CDR3 reads TGTGCCATGACAGTACAGGGAAATCAGCCCCAGTATTTT. This encodes CAMTVQGNQPQYF.

Comments on this clonotype: Because the CDR3 is missing its conserved closing phenylalanine or tryptophan, this is likely a read error. The chain combines TRBV29-1 with TRBJ1-2, with a weak D call TRBD1 (6 bases). The CDR3 is 11 amino acids. Germline CDR1 and CDR2: SQVTM and ANQGSEA. The CDR3 sequence is CSVAGGIGYTL. DNA for the CDR3: TGTAGCGTTGCGGGGGGCATTGGCTACACCCTC.

This clonotype showed up many times. The V and J genes are TRBV7-2 and TRBJ2-1; the match to TRBD1 covers 8 bases. Germline V lookup: CDR1 SGHTA, CDR2 FQGNSA. The CDR3 has 13 amino acids. J was trimmed by 13 bases and V by 1 base; bases with no gene match: 6. The CDR3 DNA is TGTGCCAGCAGCTTAGTCAGGGGGCAAAAACAGTTCTTC. Its protein is CASSLVRGQKQFF. Full variable domain (missing parts from reference TRBV7-2 and TRBJ2-1): GAGVSQSPSNKVTEKGKDVELRCDPISGHTALYWYRQSLGQGLEFLIYFQGNSAPDKSGLPSDRFSAERTGGSVSTLTIQRTQQEDSAVYLCASSLVRGQKQFFGPGTRLTVL.

About this clonotype itself: A much larger clone differs by one base, so this may be a read error. V is TRBV20-1 and J is TRBJ2-3; D is unclear. CDR1 is DFQATT and CDR2 is SNEGSKA in the germline V gene (reference sequence). The CDR3 consists of 12 residues. V was shortened by 4 bases and J by 0 bases, with 5 bases between the two germline ends. The CDR3 protein is CSAIGSTDTQYF. CDR3 sequence (DNA): TGCAGTGCTATCGGTAGCACAGATACGCAGTATTTT.

A word on this clonotype: An end of the junction does not agree with germline; a read error may underlie this. The chain carries TRBV5-1 and TRBJ1-5; perhaps TRBD1 as D (5 bases). The germline gives CDR1 SGHRS, CDR2 YFSETQ. The CDR3 consists of 15 residues. In DNA form, the CDR3 reads TGCGCCAGCAGCATGGAGGCAGGGTTTAATCAGCACCAGCATTTT. This sequence encodes CASSMEAGFNQHQHF.

This chain joins TRBV7-2 and TRBJ2-3; 10 bases agree with TRBD2. Germline CDR1 and CDR2: SGHTA and FQGNSA. The CDR3 length is 15 residues. Trimming took 1 base from V and 5 from J; bases not matched to a gene: 3. Written as DNA, the CDR3 is TGTGCCAGCAGCTTAGTAGCGGGAGGTCGAGATACGCAGTATTTT. Encoded protein: CASSLVAGGRDTQYF.